The 22 T cell receptor beta chains below were found in one sample sequenced in a study of OX40 agonist ivuxolimab in advanced cancers. The protocol was immunoSEQ multiplex PCR, while the TCRdb copy is restricted to in-frame clones and leaves out a portion. The sample consists of tens of thousands of clones, more than 80% of them appearing once. The sequencing used CD4+ or CD8+ T cells sorted from blood, collected in a trial of the OX40 agonist ivuxolimab. The receptors were gathered from an adult with an advanced solid tumor such as melanoma, head and neck, liver or kidney cancer.

This clone came up once. V usage is TRBV2 and J usage is TRBJ1-4; unclear D gene. V gave up 7 bases and J gave up 8 bases, with 8 bases separating them. This CDR3 has 11 residues. Germline V gene data show CDR1 as SNHLY and CDR2 as FYNNEI. The CDR3 DNA sequence: TGTGCCAGCAAGTATGACGAAAAACTGTTTTTT. Its protein product is CASKYDEKLFF.

The chain has TRBV2 and TRBJ2-3; TRBD1 matches at 7 bases. J lost 4 bases, V lost 5 bases, and 9 bases had no gene match. The CDR3 extends over 15 amino acids. Germline CDR1 and CDR2: SNHLY and FYNNEI. CDR3 sequence reads: CASSPRGGEADTQYF. CDR3 nucleotides: TGTGCCAGCAGTCCACGAGGGGGCGAGGCAGATACGCAGTATTTT.

The chain couples TRBV11-3 to TRBJ1-1; D remains unclear. Looked up from germline, CDR1 is SGHNT and CDR2 is YENEEA. With 3 bases removed from V and 3 bases from J, the gap between germline ends came to 8 bases. The CDR3 length is 13 residues. In DNA, the CDR3 is TGTGCCAGCAGCTTGGAAGGGCACACTGAAGCTTTCTTT. It is translated as CASSLEGHTEAFF.

The chain is built from TRBV28 and TRBJ1-4; 7 nucleotides line up with TRBD1. The V segment lost 5 bases and the J segment 4 bases; nucleotides outside the gene matches: 10. The CDR3 is 16 residues long. CDR1 is MDHEN and CDR2 is SYDVKM in the germline V gene. The CDR3 reads CASSRIQGRVNEKLFF. DNA of the CDR3: TGTGCCAGCAGTCGTATACAGGGGCGGGTTAATGAAAAACTGTTTTTT.

The chain recombines TRBV7-8 with TRBJ1-1; 7 bases match TRBD1. In germline, CDR1 is SGHVS, CDR2 FQNEAQ. The J segment lost 4 bases and the V segment lost 5 bases, leaving 4 bases of the junction unmatched. CDR3 size: 13 residues. The CDR3 DNA reads TGTGCCAGCAGCGTACAGGGGAGCACTGAAGCTTTCTTT. Translating gives CASSVQGSTEAFF.

The V call is TRBV7-4, the J call TRBJ2-7; possibly TRBD1 for D (5 bases). Germline V gene lookup returns CDR1 SGHVT and CDR2 SQSDAQ. The CDR3 runs to 10 residues. The CDR3 DNA reads as TGTGACTTAAGGGGCTACGAGCAGTACTTC. Translating it yields CDLRGYEQYF.

The gene calls are TRBV5-1 and TRBJ1-5; unclear D gene. Trimming shortened V by 0 bases and J by 4 bases, and 8 bases separated the two germline ends. In germline, CDR1 is SGHRS, CDR2 YFSETQ. The CDR3 length is 14 residues. In nucleotides, the CDR3 is TGCGCCAGCAGCTTGGGACAACCTAATCAGCCCCAGCATTTT. It codes for CASSLGQPNQPQHF.

The chain joins TRBV28 to TRBJ2-1; perhaps TRBD2 as D (5 bases). The CDR3 loop spans 14 amino acids. CDR1 and CDR2 (germline): MDHEN, SYDVKM. Trimming stripped 6 bases from V and 8 bases from J, with 17 bases between. The CDR3 region has the DNA TGTGCCAGCAGCCTAGACGGGGTTTTGGATGAGCAGTTCTTC. It codes for CASSLDGVLDEQFF.

The V and J genes are TRBV7-2 and TRBJ2-5; 7 bases are shared with TRBD1. Per the germline V gene, CDR1 is SGHTA and CDR2 is FQGNSA. V gave up 5 bases and J gave up 2 bases; unmatched junction bases: 11. The CDR3 spans 16 residues. CDR3 sequence: CASSPRPGGSQETQYF. The CDR3 DNA is TGTGCCAGCAGCCCCCGCCCAGGGGGATCACAAGAGACCCAGTACTTC.

The genes are TRBV30 and TRBJ2-3, with D maybe TRBD1 (6 bases). CDR3 length: 13 residues. V lost 5 bases and J lost 2, with 11 bases in between. Germline V lookup: CDR1 GTSNPN, CDR2 SVGIG (reference sequence). CDR3 in DNA: TGTGCCTGGCAGGGGCTAGCCACAGATACGCAGTATTTT. Protein product: CAWQGLATDTQYF. The full variable domain, its missing parts supplied by reference TRBV30 and TRBJ2-3, is SQTIHQWPATLVQPVGSPLSLECTVEGTSNPNLYWYRQAAGRGLQLLFYSVGIGQISSEVPQNLSASRPQDRQFILSSKKLLLSDSGFYLCAWQGLATDTQYFGPGTRLTVL.

This clone has just a few counts. The chain joins TRBV11-2 to TRBJ2-7; D is uncertain. Germline values: CDR1 SGHAT, CDR2 FQNNGV. Trimming removed 6 bases from V and 4 bases from J, with 16 bases in between. This CDR3 has 14 amino acids. CDR3 DNA sequence: TGTGCCAGCAGGTCACTCCTCCCGGGTTACGAGCAGTACTTC. As protein: CASRSLLPGYEQYF.

This clone was counted a single time. The chain employs TRBV28 and TRBJ2-7; TRBD1 agrees at 8 bases. The V gene's germline CDR1 is MDHEN and CDR2 SYDVKM. The CDR3 consists of 12 residues. V lost 8 bases to trimming and J lost 1 base; unmatched junction nucleotides: 1. This CDR3 reads CASGQGSYEQYF. CDR3 DNA sequence: TGTGCCAGCGGACAGGGATCCTACGAGCAGTACTTC.

This rearrangement joins TRBV5-1 to TRBJ2-7; the D is unclear. Germline lookup yields CDR1 SGHRS and CDR2 YFSETQ. The CDR3 is 14 amino acids. Deletions cut 4 bases from V and 3 bases from J, with 14 bases between. The CDR3: CASSTDGVNYEQYF. The CDR3 DNA reads TGCGCCAGCAGCACGGACGGCGTCAACTACGAGCAGTACTTC.

Details on this clone: At one boundary the junction diverges from the germline segment, which might be a read error. The chain carries TRBV6-1 and TRBJ2-1; D perhaps matches TRBD2 (6 bases). CDR3 length: 13 amino acids. Germline V CDR1 and CDR2: MNHNS, SASEGT. The CDR3: CASREVGDSSEFF. DNA for the CDR3: TGTGCCAGCAGGGAAGTGGGGGACTCCTCGGAGTTCTTC.

The chain uses TRBV11-3 and TRBJ2-1; D is perhaps TRBD1 or TRBD2 (6 bases each). Trimming took off 3 bases at V and 13 bases at J, with 16 bases between the two ends. Germline V gene lookup returns CDR1 SGHNT and CDR2 YENEEA. This CDR3 is 13 amino acids long. In DNA, the CDR3 is TGTGCCAGCAGCTTTTCCGCCCTGGGGGGCCAGTTCTTC. Translating it yields CASSFSALGGQFF. The full variable domain, in which reference TRBV11-3 and TRBJ2-1 provide the parts outside the CDR3, is EAGVVQSPRYKIIEKKQPVAFWCNPISGHNTLYWYLQNLGQGPELLIRYENEEAVDDSQLPKDRFSAERLKGVDSTLKIQPAELGDSAVYLCASSFSALGGQFFGPGTRLTVL.

This clone was seen only a few times. The chain employs TRBV2 and TRBJ2-5, with unresolved D. Trimming removed 3 bases from V and 3 bases from J, with 8 bases in between. The CDR3 spans 13 residues. Per germline, CDR1 SNHLY and CDR2 FYNNEI. CDR3 DNA sequence: TGTGCCAGCAGTGACACAGCTGAAGAGACCCAGTACTTC. Translating gives CASSDTAEETQYF.

This sequence joins TRBV2 and TRBJ1-4; D unresolved. CDR3 length: 12 amino acids. The V end lost 7 bases, the J end lost 8 bases, and 11 bases lay between the germline ends. Per the germline V gene, CDR1 is SNHLY and CDR2 is FYNNEI. CDR3: CASKTAYEKLFF. CDR3 coding DNA: TGTGCCAGCAAAACAGCCTACGAAAAACTGTTTTTT. Variable domain in full (rest from reference TRBV2 and TRBJ1-4): EPEVTQTPSHQVTQMGQEVILRCVPISNHLYFYWYRQILGQKVEFLVSFYNNEISEKSEIFDDQFSVERPDGSNFTLKIRSTKLEDSAMYFCASKTAYEKLFFGSGTQLSVL.

This chain uses TRBV6-5 with TRBJ2-3; 10 bases align to TRBD1. V shed 6 bases and J 3 bases; nucleotides not matched to a gene: 3. This CDR3 has 14 amino acids. Germline CDR1 and CDR2: MNHEY and SVGAGI. CDR3: CASRPGQGTDTQYF. The DNA for the CDR3 is TGTGCCAGCAGACCGGGACAGGGGACAGATACGCAGTATTTT.

The gene calls are TRBV18 and TRBJ2-5, with 13 bases lining up with TRBD2. The CDR3 totals 18 residues. The germline V gene encodes CDR1 KGHSH and CDR2 LQKENI. The J segment lost 4 bases and the V segment lost 5 bases, leaving 13 bases of the junction unmatched. The CDR3 region is CASSSAGTSGVPRETQYF. DNA of the CDR3: TGTGCCAGCTCATCCGCCGGGACTAGCGGGGTCCCCCGAGAGACCCAGTACTTC.

J is TRBJ1-1 and V is TRBV7-9; D ambiguous. Germline CDR1 and CDR2: SEHNR and FQNEAQ (reference sequence). The CDR3 is made up of 13 amino acids. Trimming shortened V by 3 bases and J by 5 bases, and 10 bases separated the two germline ends. Here the CDR3 DNA reads TGTGCCAGCAGCTTTTCGGGCCAGACTGAAGCTTTCTTT. This gives the protein CASSFSGQTEAFF. The full variable domain, its missing parts supplied by reference TRBV7-9 and TRBJ1-1, is DTGVSQNPRHKITKRGQNVTFRCDPISEHNRLYWYRQTLGQGPEFLTYFQNEAQLEKSRLLSDRFSAERPKGSFSTLEIQRTEQGDSAMYLCASSFSGQTEAFFGQGTRLTVV.

V is TRBV6-1 and J is TRBJ2-4, with a weak D call TRBD2 (5 bases). V was cut by 4 bases and J by 7 bases, with 17 bases left in between. Looked up from germline, CDR1 is MNHNS and CDR2 is SASEGT. The CDR3 is 15 residues long. The CDR3 is CASSVALQTGNIQYF. The CDR3, as DNA: TGTGCCAGCAGTGTAGCTCTGCAGACGGGGAACATTCAGTACTTC.

The rearrangement links TRBV4-2 to TRBJ1-3; D is unresolved. Germline CDR1 is LGHNA and CDR2 is YNFKEQ. V was shortened by 7 bases and J by 4 bases, with 23 bases between the two germline ends. There are 17 residues in the CDR3. The CDR3 spells CASNYSRTSLDGNTIYF. The CDR3 bases are TGTGCCAGCAACTACTCCCGGACTTCCCTCGACGGAAACACCATATATTTT.